The present entry profiles one TCR beta chain with its context. Its antigen is not known. This specimen belongs to a study of sequential checkpoint blockade in melanoma. The overall study: After both sequences, patients received maintenance nivolumab. TCRβ was sequenced from DNA of approximately 91 pretreatment tumors. Matched biopsies came pretreatment and at week 13 for approximately 21 patients.

Regarding treatment: randomized to nivolumab then ipilimumab (arm A) or the reverse (arm B). In germline, CDR1 is MNHGY, CDR2 SAAAGT. Between the trimmed V and J ends, which lost 6 bases and 6 bases, there was a span of 17 bases. This CDR3 contains 14 residues. Profiling relied on immunoSEQ multiplex PCR, and the TCRdb table lists in-frame clones only, not all of them. The sample gives approximately 4,500 clones, about 20% of which show up once; about 4.1% is in the top ten. Study-level points and caveats: Clinical benefit was about 30 times likelier when tumor T-cell fraction and clonality increased.

The chain joins TRBV6-8 to TRBJ1-2; D gene ambiguous. Sequencing was performed on tumor tissue (inferred from file names), taken from a patient given nivolumab and ipilimumab in sequence. The sequence was obtained from a human donor with melanoma. The CDR3, as DNA: TGTGCCAGCAGCAAGGGCCAGACGGATGATGGCTACACCTTC. This codes for CASSKGQTDDGYTF.